This T cell receptor beta chain was profiled in a study of CD8+ T cells in alopecia areata. Across the whole study: Tofacitinib administration to treated patients was oral, at 5 to 10 mg twice daily. A 6-month off-drug phase came after tofacitinib, which had lasted 6 to 18 months. General study points: Normal scalp showed lower clonality than lesional scalp, especially alopecia totalis/universalis. Mice showed TCR sharing more clearly than patients did, possibly owing to HLA.

As concerns this clone: The antigen remains undetermined.

Isolated RNA was reverse transcribed into cDNA used as the sequencing template. TCRdb's copy holds only in-frame clones and misses some; the assay was immunoSEQ multiplex PCR. This table holds 100,000 to 150,000 clones, 45% to 60% found once. V shed 3 bases and J 0 bases; nucleotides not matched to a gene: 0. This CDR3 has 15 amino acids. CDR1 and CDR2 (germline): SGHAT, FQNNGV. The sequenced sample was CD4+ T cells sorted from blood, obtained at week 0. The chain links TRBV11-2 to TRBJ2-1, with 9 positions matching TRBD2. The source is a human donor with alopecia areata. The CDR3 DNA sequence: TGTGCCAGCAGCTTTAGCGGGAGCTCCTACAATGAGCAGTTCTTC. It encodes CASSFSGSSYNEQFF. Supplemented by reference TRBV11-2 and TRBJ2-1, the full variable domain reads EAGVAQSPRYKIIEKRQSVAFWCNPISGHATLYWYQQILGQGPKLLIQFQNNGVVDDSQLPKDRFSAERLKGVDSTLKIQPAKLEDSAVYLCASSFSGSSYNEQFFGPGTRLTVL.